This T cell receptor beta chain originates from a study of TIL therapy for anti-PD-1-resistant metastatic lung cancer. Looking at the study overall: Patients had a median age of around 56 years (range about 35-80). A handful of tumors were EGFR-mutant and two were ALK-rearranged. Study-wide findings and caveats: Treatment-naive, never-smoker and oncogene-addicted patients were overrepresented in this highly selected cohort.

Described time point: pre-treatment sample, taken before nivolumab and TIL therapy. This was the immunoSEQ v3 assay. Survey-level samples got 2 million to 2.5 million read pairs; deep-level samples got about 5-6.5 million. The data were produced by immunoSEQ multiplex PCR, yet TCRdb's version contains in-frame clones alone and is incomplete. The table has about 60,000 clones, roughly 91% seen once; the top ten hold approximately 2.4%. Note on this clone: Antigen: not known.

This CDR3 contains 15 residues. V lost 4 bases, J lost 5 bases, and 17 bases lay in between. CDR1 and CDR2 from the germline V gene are MNHEY and SVGAGI. The source was blood, collected at baseline. V usage is TRBV6-5 and J usage is TRBJ1-1; D is perhaps TRBD1 (6 bases). The receptor was isolated from a person aged 25-79 years with non-small cell lung cancer. CDR3 bases: TGTGCCAGCAGTTTTTATAGGGAGGGGGGGACTGAAGCTTTCTTT. It specifies CASSFYREGGTEAFF.